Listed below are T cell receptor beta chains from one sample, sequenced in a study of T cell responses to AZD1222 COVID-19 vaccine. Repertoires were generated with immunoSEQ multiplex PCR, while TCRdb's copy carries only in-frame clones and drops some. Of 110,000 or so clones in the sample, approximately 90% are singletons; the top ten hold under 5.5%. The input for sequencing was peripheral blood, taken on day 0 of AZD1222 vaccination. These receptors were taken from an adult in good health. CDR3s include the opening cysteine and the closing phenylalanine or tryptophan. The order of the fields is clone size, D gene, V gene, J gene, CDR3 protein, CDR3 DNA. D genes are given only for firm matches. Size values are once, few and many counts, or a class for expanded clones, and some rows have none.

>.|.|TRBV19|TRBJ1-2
CASSISVYGYTF
TGTGCCAGTAGTATTTCGGTCTATGGCTACACCTTC
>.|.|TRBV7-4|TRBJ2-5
CASSGVRAYQETQYF
TGTGCCAGCAGCGGCGTGCGGGCGTACCAAGAGACCCAGTACTTC
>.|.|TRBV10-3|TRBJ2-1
CAIQGSATAAYNEQFF
TGTGCCATACAGGGTTCCGCCACCGCCGCCTACAATGAGCAGTTCTTC
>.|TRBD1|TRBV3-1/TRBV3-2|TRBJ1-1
CASSQDRQGGTEAFF
TGTGCCAGCAGCCAAGATCGACAGGGAGGTACTGAAGCTTTCTTT
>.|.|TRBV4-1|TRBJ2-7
CASSHARPSKGDEQYF
TGCGCCAGCAGCCACGCCCGCCCCTCCAAGGGCGACGAGCAGTACTTC
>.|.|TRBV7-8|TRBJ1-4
CASSLKRATNEKLFF
TGTGCCAGCAGCTTAAAACGAGCAACTAATGAAAAACTGTTTTTT
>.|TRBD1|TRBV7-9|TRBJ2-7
CASSSEGDRWEQYF
TGTGCCAGCAGCTCAGAGGGGGACAGATGGGAGCAGTACTTC
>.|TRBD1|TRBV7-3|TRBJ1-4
CASSATGGDNEKLFF
TGTGCCAGCAGCGCGACAGGGGGGGATAATGAAAAACTGTTTTTT
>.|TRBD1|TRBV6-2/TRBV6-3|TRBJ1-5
CASSYSRKRTGGHQPQHF
TGTGCCAGCAGTTACTCGAGAAAAAGGACAGGGGGCCATCAGCCCCAGCATTTT
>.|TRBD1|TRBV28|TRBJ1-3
CASRRTGPSSGNTIYF
TGTGCCAGCAGACGGACAGGGCCTAGCTCTGGAAACACCATATATTTT
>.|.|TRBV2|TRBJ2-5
CASKGSAETQYF
TGTGCCAGCAAAGGATCGGCCGAGACCCAGTACTTC
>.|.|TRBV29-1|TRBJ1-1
CSVHAGTVNTEAFF
TGCAGCGTACATGCGGGGACGGTGAACACTGAAGCTTTCTTT
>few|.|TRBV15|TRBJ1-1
CATSSSGATEAFF
TGTGCCACCAGCAGCTCAGGGGCCACTGAAGCTTTCTTT
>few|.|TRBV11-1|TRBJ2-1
CASSLDRNEQFF
TGTGCCAGCAGCTTAGATCGGAATGAGCAGTTCTTC
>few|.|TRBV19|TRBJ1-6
CASSMTGNSPLHF
TGTGCCAGTAGTATGACGGGGAATTCACCCCTCCACTTT
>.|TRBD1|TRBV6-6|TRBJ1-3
CASSFRTGRSGNTIYF
TGTGCCAGCAGTTTTAGGACAGGTCGCTCTGGAAACACCATATATTTT
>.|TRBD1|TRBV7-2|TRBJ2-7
CASSHLSGTGGGEQYF
TGTGCCAGCAGCCATCTAAGTGGGACAGGGGGGGGCGAGCAGTACTTC
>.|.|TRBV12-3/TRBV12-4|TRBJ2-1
CASTLSWNEQFF
TGTGCCAGCACCTTAAGCTGGAATGAGCAGTTCTTC
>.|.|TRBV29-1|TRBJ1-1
CSVGHLEAFF
TGCAGCGTTGGTCATCTCGAAGCTTTCTTT
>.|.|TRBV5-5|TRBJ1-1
CASSLVGRTEAFF
TGTGCCAGCAGCTTGGTGGGGCGTACTGAAGCTTTCTTT
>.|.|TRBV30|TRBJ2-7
CAWTGRGRSYEQYF
TGTGCCTGGACCGGCCGCGGTCGCTCCTACGAGCAGTACTTC
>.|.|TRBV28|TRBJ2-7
CASRGTFEQYF
TGTGCCAGCAGGGGGACATTCGAGCAGTACTTC
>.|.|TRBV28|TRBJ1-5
CASSFLIGRQPQHF
TGTGCCAGCAGTTTTCTTATCGGAAGACAGCCCCAGCATTTT
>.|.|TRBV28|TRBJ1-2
CASRNLRPRLSYTF
TGTGCCAGCAGGAACCTACGACCCAGGTTGAGCTACACCTTC
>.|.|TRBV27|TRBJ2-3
CASSLSGQGSTDTQYF
TGTGCCAGCAGTTTATCAGGACAAGGGAGCACAGATACGCAGTATTTT
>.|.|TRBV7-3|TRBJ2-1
CASSPHPTNEQFF
TGTGCCAGCAGCCCGCACCCCACCAATGAGCAGTTCTTC
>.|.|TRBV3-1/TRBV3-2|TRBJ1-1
CASSQDDAGMNTEAFF
TGTGCCAGCAGCCAAGATGATGCAGGCATGAACACTGAAGCTTTCTTT
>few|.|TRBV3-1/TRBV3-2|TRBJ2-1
CASSQYFGGDEQFF
TGTGCCAGCAGCCAATACTTCGGAGGGGATGAGCAGTTCTTC
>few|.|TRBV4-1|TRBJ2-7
CASSPGGLSYEQYF
TGCGCCAGCAGCCCCGGAGGGCTCTCCTACGAGCAGTACTTC
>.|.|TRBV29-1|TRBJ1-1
CSVGAVNTEAFF
TGCAGCGTTGGGGCAGTCAACACTGAAGCTTTCTTT
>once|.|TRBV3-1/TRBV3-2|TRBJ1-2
CASSPWESVEGYGYTF
TGTGCCAGCAGCCCCTGGGAGTCGGTGGAGGGCTATGGCTACACCTTC
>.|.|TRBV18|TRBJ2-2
CASSIGANTGELFF
TGTGCCAGCTCAATCGGGGCGAACACCGGGGAGCTGTTTTTT
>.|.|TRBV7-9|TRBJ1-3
CASSWVGGDTIYF
TGTGCCAGCAGCTGGGTGGGTGGTGACACCATATATTTT
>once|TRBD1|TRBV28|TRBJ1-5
CASTRAQGAVNQPQHF
TGTGCCAGCACCCGCGCCCAGGGGGCCGTCAATCAGCCCCAGCATTTT
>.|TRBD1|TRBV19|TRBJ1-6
CACRGPGNSPLHF
TGTGCCTGCAGGGGGCCAGGGAATTCACCCCTCCACTTT
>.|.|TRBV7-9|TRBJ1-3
CASTPYSGNTIYF
TGTGCCAGCACACCCTACTCTGGAAACACCATATATTTT
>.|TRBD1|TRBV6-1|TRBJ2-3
CASSDRRGSTDTQYF
TGTGCCAGCAGTGACCGCAGGGGGTCCACAGATACGCAGTATTTT
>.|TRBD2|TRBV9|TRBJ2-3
CASSTSGGILTDTQYF
TGTGCCAGCAGCACTAGCGGGGGGATTCTCACAGATACGCAGTATTTT
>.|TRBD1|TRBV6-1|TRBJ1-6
CASSEGGDRGRTPYNSPLHF
TGTGCCAGCAGTGAAGGGGGGGACAGGGGGCGCACCCCCTATAATTCACCCCTCCACTTT
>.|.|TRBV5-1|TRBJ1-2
CASSFESNYGYTF
TGCGCCAGCAGCTTCGAATCTAACTATGGCTACACCTTC
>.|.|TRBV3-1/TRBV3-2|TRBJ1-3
CASSRQTLGDTIYF
TGTGCCAGCAGCCGACAGACCCTCGGGGACACCATATATTTT
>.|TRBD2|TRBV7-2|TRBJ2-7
CASSSGTSGVYGREQYF
TGTGCCAGCAGCAGCGGGACTAGCGGGGTATATGGGAGAGAGCAGTACTTC
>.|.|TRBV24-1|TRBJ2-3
CATSDGLDTQYF
TGTGCCACCAGTGACGGCCTGGATACGCAGTATTTT
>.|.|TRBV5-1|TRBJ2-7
CASSLLQNYEQYF
TGCGCCAGCAGCTTGCTACAGAACTACGAGCAGTACTTC
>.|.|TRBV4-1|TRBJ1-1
CASSQDKLNTEAFF
TGCGCCAGCAGCCAAGATAAACTGAACACTGAAGCTTTCTTT
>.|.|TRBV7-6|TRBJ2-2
CASSLSTDYTGELFF
TGTGCCAGCAGCTTATCCACGGACTACACCGGGGAGCTGTTTTTT
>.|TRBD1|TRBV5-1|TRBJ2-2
CASQGQGRWELFF
TGCGCCAGCCAAGGACAGGGCCGGTGGGAGCTGTTTTTT
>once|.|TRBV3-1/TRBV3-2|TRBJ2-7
CASSQDSGTELTYEQYF
TGTGCCAGCAGCCAAGACTCCGGGACGGAACTCACCTACGAGCAGTACTTC
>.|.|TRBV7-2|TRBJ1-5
CASTRFPGTNQPQHF
TGTGCCAGCACCAGATTCCCAGGGACCAATCAGCCCCAGCATTTT
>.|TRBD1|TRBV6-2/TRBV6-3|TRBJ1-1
CASSRQGARLNTEAFF
TGTGCCAGCAGCCGACAGGGGGCGAGGTTAAACACTGAAGCTTTCTTT
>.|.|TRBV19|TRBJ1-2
CASSRVRAGDYGYTF
TGTGCCAGTAGTAGGGTGAGGGCAGGGGACTATGGCTACACCTTC
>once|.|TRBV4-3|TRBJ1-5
CASSQDLGGNPQPQHF
TGCGCCAGCAGCCAAGATCTAGGGGGAAATCCACAGCCCCAGCATTTT
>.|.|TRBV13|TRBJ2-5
CASSPPIPGVEETQYF
TGTGCCAGCAGCCCCCCCATCCCGGGGGTGGAGGAGACCCAGTACTTC
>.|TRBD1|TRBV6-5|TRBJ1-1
CASTKDRAMNTEAFF
TGTGCCAGCACCAAGGACAGGGCGATGAACACTGAAGCTTTCTTT